The 16 T cell receptor beta chains presented below share a single source sample, sequenced in a study of control samples from healthy donors and cancer patients. Only in-frame clones appear in the TCRdb table, and some are missing; sequencing was by immunoSEQ multiplex PCR. The sample comprises 99,000 or so clones, roughly 85% of which are singletons, and roughly an eighth rests with the top ten. Material for sequencing was blood. These receptors all stem from a woman in her 50s in good health.

The chain carries TRBV19 and TRBJ2-6, with D perhaps matching TRBD1 (5 bases). The CDR3 runs 15 residues. Germline CDR1 is LNHDA and CDR2 is SQIVND (reference sequence). V lost 2 bases to trimming and J lost 4 bases, with 9 bases between them. CDR3 nucleotide sequence: TGTGCCAGTAGTATAAGGGGTCCCGGGGCCAACGTCCTGACTTTC. Protein product: CASSIRGPGANVLTF.

The genes are TRBV24-1 and TRBJ2-5; TRBD2 agrees at 7 bases. CDR3 length: 14 amino acids. V gave up 11 bases and J gave up 1 base; unmatched junction bases: 9. Germline assignment: CDR1 KGHDR and CDR2 SFDVKD. CDR3: CASGGSGSQETQYF. DNA of the CDR3: TGTGCCAGCGGGGGTAGCGGGTCCCAAGAGACCCAGTACTTC.

V and J are TRBV7-9 and TRBJ1-6; possibly TRBD1 for D (5 bases). The CDR3 extends over 13 amino acids. Deletions cut 10 bases from V and 0 bases from J, with 7 bases between. CDR1 and CDR2 (germline): SEHNR, FQNEAQ (reference sequence). The CDR3 bases are TGTGCCACCGACAGCTCCTATAATTCACCCCTCCACTTT. As protein: CATDSSYNSPLHF. The complete variable domain, with remaining parts taken from reference TRBV7-9 and TRBJ1-6, reads DTGVSQNPRHKITKRGQNVTFRCDPISEHNRLYWYRQTLGQGPEFLTYFQNEAQLEKSRLLSDRFSAERPKGSFSTLEIQRTEQGDSAMYLCATDSSYNSPLHFGNGTRLTVT.

A single count supports this clone. The rearrangement uses TRBV6-6 and TRBJ1-1; no reliable D call. V was clipped by 7 bases and J by 8 bases, with 11 bases between them. CDR1 and CDR2 (germline): MNHNY, SVGAGI (reference sequence). This CDR3 has 11 residues. This chain's CDR3 is CASTPPGEAFF. The CDR3, as DNA: TGTGCCAGCACCCCCCCTGGGGAAGCTTTCTTT.

This clone showed up just once. V and J are TRBV7-6 and TRBJ1-5; D is unclear. V was shortened by 5 bases and J by 0 bases, with 5 bases between the two germline ends. Germline V gene lookup returns CDR1 SGHVS and CDR2 FNYEAQ. The CDR3 loop spans 13 amino acids. The CDR3: CASSRNSNQPQHF. The CDR3 DNA sequence: TGTGCCAGCAGCCGGAATAGCAATCAGCCCCAGCATTTT. Full variable domain (remainder filled in from reference TRBV7-6 and TRBJ1-5): GAGVSQSPRYKVTKRGQDVALRCDPISGHVSLYWYRQALGQGPEFLTYFNYEAQQDKSGLPNDRFSAERPEGSISTLTIQRTEQRDSAMYRCASSRNSNQPQHFGDGTRLSIL.

This rearrangement joins TRBV11-3 to TRBJ2-1; TRBD2 aligns across 7 bases. Germline V gene lookup returns CDR1 SGHNT and CDR2 YENEEA. The V and J ends lost 1 base and 10 bases, in that order; junction bases with no gene match: 1. This CDR3 has 12 residues. The CDR3 region has the DNA TGTGCCAGCAGCTTAGTCGGGAGGGAGCAGTTCTTC. Its translation is CASSLVGREQFF.

The chain uses TRBV19 and TRBJ1-6; weak D call: TRBD1 (6 bases). V shed 5 bases and J shed 10 bases, with 12 bases lying between them. CDR1 and CDR2 (germline): LNHDA, SQIVND (reference sequence). The CDR3 totals 13 residues. CDR3 in amino acids: CASSSNRESPLHF. The DNA of the CDR3 is TGTGCCAGTAGTTCAAACAGGGAATCACCCCTCCACTTT.

This sequence joins TRBV5-4 and TRBJ1-1, with TRBD1 as a possible D gene (6 bases). CDR1 is SGHNT and CDR2 is YYREEE in the germline V gene (reference sequence). With 4 bases removed from V and 2 bases from J, the gap between germline ends came to 15 bases. The CDR3 runs 15 residues. CDR3 coding DNA: TGTGCCAGCAGCAACCCCACAGGGATAAACACTGAAGCTTTCTTT. Amino acids: CASSNPTGINTEAFF.

The CDR3 DNA sequence: TGCAGCGTCCGAACCCAGGGACTTAATTCACCCCTCCACTTT. It is translated as CSVRTQGLNSPLHF. V gene TRBV29-1 combines with J gene TRBJ1-6; D perhaps matches TRBD1 (5 bases). This CDR3 is built from 14 residues. Germline lookup yields CDR1 SQVTM and CDR2 ANQGSEA. V was shortened by 6 bases and J by 6 bases, with 15 bases between the two germline ends.

This clone has more than one count but fewer than ten. This sample includes further DNA sequences coding for the same CDR3. The chain uses TRBV29-1 and TRBJ1-5, with D perhaps matching TRBD1 (6 bases). The CDR3 loop spans 13 amino acids. V shed 6 bases and J shed 3 bases, with 12 bases lying between them. Germline V CDR1 and CDR2: SQVTM, ANQGSEA. The CDR3 DNA is TGCAGCGTAAGGGACAATTACAATCAGCCCCAGCATTTT. It codes for CSVRDNYNQPQHF.

The V and J genes are TRBV5-6 and TRBJ1-1; possibly TRBD1 for D (6 bases). Germline lookup yields CDR1 SGHDT and CDR2 YYEEEE. V dropped 7 bases and J dropped 2 bases, with 21 bases sitting between them. The CDR3 runs to 16 residues. DNA for the CDR3: TGTGCCAGCCAAACAGGGACCCCGATTAGAAACACTGAAGCTTTCTTT. Encoded protein: CASQTGTPIRNTEAFF.

V usage is TRBV5-1 and J usage is TRBJ1-2; 7 bases match TRBD1. This CDR3 region has 15 residues. Germline trimming cut 0 bases from V and 2 bases from J; bases unmatched to any gene: 4. Germline V gene sequence: CDR1 SGHRS, CDR2 YFSETQ. CDR3 residues: CASSLAGGGNYGYTF. CDR3 nucleotides: TGCGCCAGCAGCTTGGCCGGAGGGGGCAACTATGGCTACACCTTC.

The chain links TRBV5-1 to TRBJ2-5; a weak D match, TRBD1 (6 bases). The CDR3 is made up of 15 amino acids. The germline V gene has CDR1 SGHRS and CDR2 YFSETQ. The V gene lost 0 bases and the J gene lost 2 bases, with 11 bases spanning the gap. CDR3 sequence reads: CASSLGRGRQETQYF. The CDR3 nucleotides are TGCGCCAGCAGCTTGGGCAGGGGTAGGCAAGAGACCCAGTACTTC.

The chain employs TRBV19 and TRBJ1-6, with a weak D call TRBD1 (6 bases). The CDR3 consists of 15 residues. Trimming pared 5 bases from V and 5 bases from J, leaving 13 bases between. Germline assignment: CDR1 LNHDA and CDR2 SQIVND (reference sequence). The DNA for the CDR3 is TGTGCCAGTAGTTTTGGGACACTCGATAATTCACCCCTCCACTTT. Translating it yields CASSFGTLDNSPLHF.

The chain uses TRBV9 and TRBJ2-1; 7 nucleotides agree with TRBD2. Germline lookup yields CDR1 SGDLS and CDR2 YYNGEE. The J segment lost 0 bases and the V segment lost 3 bases, leaving 6 bases of the junction unmatched. This CDR3 has 16 residues. In DNA form, the CDR3 reads TGTGCCAGCAGCGAGAGGGGCGGGAGCTCCTACAATGAGCAGTTCTTC. Protein: CASSERGGSSYNEQFF.

This clone was observed at least ten times. The chain couples TRBV12-3 or TRBV12-4 to TRBJ1-2, with TRBD1 matching 9 bases. The CDR3 runs 13 residues. V shed 7 bases and J 7 bases; nucleotides not matched to a gene: 7. DNA for the CDR3: TGTGCCAGCACCATTACAGGGGGCTCTGGCTACACCTTC. Its protein is CASTITGGSGYTF.